This TCR beta chain emerged from a study of blood T cell repertoires in COVID-19. Turning to the study itself: Both acute and convalescent COVID-19 samples were obtained from the United States, Italy and Spain.

Only in-frame clones appear in the TCRdb table, and some are missing; sequencing was by immunoSEQ multiplex PCR. The profile shows around 150,000 clones, around 80% of them singletons. Recruitment covered roughly 22 US areas and drew participants whose ages spanned roughly 18 to 100 years. Cohorts were determined from participant-reported clinical history. CDR1 and CDR2 (germline): LNHDA, SQIVND (reference sequence). CDR3 length: 16 residues. Trimming took 6 bases from V and 3 from J; bases not matched to a gene: 7. The chain couples TRBV19 to TRBJ2-2, with TRBD2 matching 10 bases. The clonotype comes from a woman aged 55-69 years who had recovered from COVID-19. Sequencing was carried out using PBMCs or T cells enriched from blood (not recorded which). The CDR3 here is CASRGLANDYTGELFF. Written as DNA, the CDR3 is TGTGCCAGTAGGGGACTAGCGAACGACTACACCGGGGAGCTGTTTTTT.